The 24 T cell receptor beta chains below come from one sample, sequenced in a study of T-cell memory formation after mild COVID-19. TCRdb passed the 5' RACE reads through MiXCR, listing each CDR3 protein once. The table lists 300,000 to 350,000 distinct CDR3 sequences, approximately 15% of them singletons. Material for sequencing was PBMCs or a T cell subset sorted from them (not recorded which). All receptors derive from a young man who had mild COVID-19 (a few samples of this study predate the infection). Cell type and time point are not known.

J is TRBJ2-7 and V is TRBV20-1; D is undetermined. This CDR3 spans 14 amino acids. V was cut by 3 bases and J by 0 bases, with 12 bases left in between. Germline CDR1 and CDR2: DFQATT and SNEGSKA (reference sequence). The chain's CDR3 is CSARGLHVSYEQYV. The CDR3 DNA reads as TGCAGTGCTAGGGGCCTACATGTCTCCTACGAGCAGTACGTC.

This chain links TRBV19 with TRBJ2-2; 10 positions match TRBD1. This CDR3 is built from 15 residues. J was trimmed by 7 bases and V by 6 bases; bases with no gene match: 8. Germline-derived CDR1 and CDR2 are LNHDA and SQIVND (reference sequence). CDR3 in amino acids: CASSQPGQGHGELFF. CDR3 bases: TGTGCCAGTAGCCAACCGGGACAGGGGCACGGGGAGCTGTTTTTT.

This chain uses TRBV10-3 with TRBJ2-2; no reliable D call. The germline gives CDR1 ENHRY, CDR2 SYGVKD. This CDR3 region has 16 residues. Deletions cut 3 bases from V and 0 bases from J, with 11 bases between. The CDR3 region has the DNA TGTGCCATCAGTGACCCCGGGCCTTCGAACACCGGGGAGCTGTTTTTT. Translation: CAISDPGPSNTGELFF.

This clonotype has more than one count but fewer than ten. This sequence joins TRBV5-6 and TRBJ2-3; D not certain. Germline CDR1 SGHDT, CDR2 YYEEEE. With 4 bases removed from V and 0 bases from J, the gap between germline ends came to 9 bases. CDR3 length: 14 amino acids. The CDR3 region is CASSQLGSTDTQYF. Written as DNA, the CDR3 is TGTGCCAGCAGCCAACTGGGGAGCACAGATACGCAGTATTTT.

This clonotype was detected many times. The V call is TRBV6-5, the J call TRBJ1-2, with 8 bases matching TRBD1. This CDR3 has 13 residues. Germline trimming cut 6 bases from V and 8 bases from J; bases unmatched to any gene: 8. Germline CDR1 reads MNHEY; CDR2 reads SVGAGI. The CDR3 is CASRVDRARGYTF. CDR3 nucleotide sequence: TGTGCCAGCAGGGTGGACAGGGCGAGGGGCTACACCTTC.

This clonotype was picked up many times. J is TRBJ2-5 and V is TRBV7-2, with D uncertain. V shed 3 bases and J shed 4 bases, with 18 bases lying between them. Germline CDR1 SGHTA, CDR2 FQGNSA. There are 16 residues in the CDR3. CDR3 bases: TGTGCCAGCAGCTTTCAGGCGGTGACGATGTTAGAGACCCAGTACTTC. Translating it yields CASSFQAVTMLETQYF.

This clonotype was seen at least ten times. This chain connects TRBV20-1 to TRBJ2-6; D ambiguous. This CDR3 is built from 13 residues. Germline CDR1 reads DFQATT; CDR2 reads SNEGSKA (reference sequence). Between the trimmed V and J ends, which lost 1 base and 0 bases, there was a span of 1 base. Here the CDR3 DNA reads TGCAGTGCTAGAGTCTCTGGGGCCAACGTCCTGACTTTC. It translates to CSARVSGANVLTF.

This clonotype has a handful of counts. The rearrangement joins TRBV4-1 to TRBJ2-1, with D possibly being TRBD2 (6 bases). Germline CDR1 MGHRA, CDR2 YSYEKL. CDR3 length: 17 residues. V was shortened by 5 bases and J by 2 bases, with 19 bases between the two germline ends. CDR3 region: CASSYGFWDFTYNEQFF. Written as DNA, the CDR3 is TGCGCCAGCAGCTACGGGTTCTGGGACTTTACCTACAATGAGCAGTTCTTC.

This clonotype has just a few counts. DNA of the CDR3: TGTGCCAGCAGCCCGGATGGAAAATATGGCTACACCTTC. Encoded protein: CASSPDGKYGYTF. This chain connects TRBV7-8 to TRBJ1-2; D gene uncertain. The germline V gene encodes CDR1 SGHVS and CDR2 FQNEAQ. This CDR3 contains 13 residues. Deletions cut 5 bases from V and 5 bases from J, with 12 bases between.

CDR3 bases: TGCGCCAGCAGCCCGGGACACCTAATGAACACTGAAGCTTTCTTT. Encoded protein: CASSPGHLMNTEAFF. V is TRBV5-1 and J is TRBJ1-1; maybe TRBD1 (6 bases). Trimming stripped 4 bases from V and 0 bases from J, with 13 bases between. The CDR3 extends over 15 amino acids. Germline V gene data show CDR1 as SGHRS and CDR2 as YFSETQ.

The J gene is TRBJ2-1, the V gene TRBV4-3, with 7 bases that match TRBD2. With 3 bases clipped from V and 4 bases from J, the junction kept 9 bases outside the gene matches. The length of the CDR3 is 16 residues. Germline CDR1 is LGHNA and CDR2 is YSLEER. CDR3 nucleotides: TGCGCCAGCAGCCAGAATGGGGGGGAGGTTTACAATGAGCAGTTCTTC. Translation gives CASSQNGGEVYNEQFF.

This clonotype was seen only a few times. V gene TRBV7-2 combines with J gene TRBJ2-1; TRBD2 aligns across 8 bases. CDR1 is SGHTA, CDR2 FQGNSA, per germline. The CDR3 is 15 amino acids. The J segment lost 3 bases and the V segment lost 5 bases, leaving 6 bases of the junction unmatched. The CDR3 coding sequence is TGTGCCAGCAGCCGCAGCGGGGGAGACTACAATGAGCAGTTCTTC. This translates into CASSRSGGDYNEQFF. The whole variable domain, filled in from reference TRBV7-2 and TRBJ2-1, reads GAGVSQSPSNKVTEKGKDVELRCDPISGHTALYWYRQSLGQGLEFLIYFQGNSAPDKSGLPSDRFSAERTGGSVSTLTIQRTQQEDSAVYLCASSRSGGDYNEQFFGPGTRLTVL.

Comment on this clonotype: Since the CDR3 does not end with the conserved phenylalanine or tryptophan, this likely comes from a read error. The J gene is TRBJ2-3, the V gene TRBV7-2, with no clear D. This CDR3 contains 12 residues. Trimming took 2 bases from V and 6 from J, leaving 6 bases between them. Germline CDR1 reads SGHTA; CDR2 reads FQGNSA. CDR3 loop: CASSLNADTQYS. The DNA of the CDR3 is TGTGCCAGCAGCTTAAACGCGGATACGCAGTATTCT.

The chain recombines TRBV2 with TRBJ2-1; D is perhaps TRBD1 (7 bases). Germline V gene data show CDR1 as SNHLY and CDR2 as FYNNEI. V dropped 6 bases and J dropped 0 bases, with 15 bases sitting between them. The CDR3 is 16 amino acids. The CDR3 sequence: CASSPQGRSSYNEQFF. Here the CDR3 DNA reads TGTGCCAGCAGCCCACAGGGGAGGAGCTCCTACAATGAGCAGTTCTTC.

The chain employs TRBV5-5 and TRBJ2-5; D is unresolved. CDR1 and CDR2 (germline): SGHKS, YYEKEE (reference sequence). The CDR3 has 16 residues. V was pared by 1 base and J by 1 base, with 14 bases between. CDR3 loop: CASSLFGSSVQETQYF. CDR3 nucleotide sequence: TGTGCCAGCAGCTTGTTTGGCAGCTCCGTCCAAGAGACCCAGTACTTC.

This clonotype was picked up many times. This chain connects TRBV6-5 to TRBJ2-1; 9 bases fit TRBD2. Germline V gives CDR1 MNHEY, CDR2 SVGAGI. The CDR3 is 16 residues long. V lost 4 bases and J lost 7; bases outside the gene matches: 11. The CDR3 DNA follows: TGTGCCAGCAGTTCCCTCGGCGGGGGGGCTGTAAATGAGCAGTTCTTC. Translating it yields CASSSLGGGAVNEQFF.

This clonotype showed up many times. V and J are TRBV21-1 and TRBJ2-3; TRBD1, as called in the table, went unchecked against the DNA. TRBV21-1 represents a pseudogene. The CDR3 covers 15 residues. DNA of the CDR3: TGTGCCAGCAGCAAAAGGCCAAGGGGTGAGGATACGCAGTATTTT. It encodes CASSKRPRGEDTQYF.

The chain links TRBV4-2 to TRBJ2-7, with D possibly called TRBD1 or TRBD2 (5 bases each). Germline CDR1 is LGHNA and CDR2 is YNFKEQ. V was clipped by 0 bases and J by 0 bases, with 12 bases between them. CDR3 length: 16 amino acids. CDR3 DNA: TGTGCCAGCAGCCAAGATCCGAGGGGAAGCTCCTACGAGCAGTACTTC. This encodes CASSQDPRGSSYEQYF.

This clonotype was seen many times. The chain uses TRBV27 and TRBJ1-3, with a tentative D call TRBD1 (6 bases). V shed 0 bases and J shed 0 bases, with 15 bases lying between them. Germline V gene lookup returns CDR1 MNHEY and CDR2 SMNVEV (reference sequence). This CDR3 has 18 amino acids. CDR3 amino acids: CASSLSGTGPRSGNTIYF. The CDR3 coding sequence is TGTGCCAGCAGTTTATCGGGTACAGGGCCCCGCTCTGGAAACACCATATATTTT.

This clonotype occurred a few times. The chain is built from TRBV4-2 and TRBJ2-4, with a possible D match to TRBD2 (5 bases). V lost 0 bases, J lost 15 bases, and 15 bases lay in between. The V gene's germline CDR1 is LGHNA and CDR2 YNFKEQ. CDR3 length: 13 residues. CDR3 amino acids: CASSQDRGPRVYF. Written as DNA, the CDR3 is TGTGCCAGCAGCCAAGATCGAGGGCCCCGAGTGTACTTC.

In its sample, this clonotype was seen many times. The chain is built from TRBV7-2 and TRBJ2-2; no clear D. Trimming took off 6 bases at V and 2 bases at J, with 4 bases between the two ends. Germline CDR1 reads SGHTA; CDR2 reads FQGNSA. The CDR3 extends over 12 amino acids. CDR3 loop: CASRLNTGELFF. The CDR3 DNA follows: TGTGCCAGCAGGTTAAACACCGGGGAGCTGTTTTTT.

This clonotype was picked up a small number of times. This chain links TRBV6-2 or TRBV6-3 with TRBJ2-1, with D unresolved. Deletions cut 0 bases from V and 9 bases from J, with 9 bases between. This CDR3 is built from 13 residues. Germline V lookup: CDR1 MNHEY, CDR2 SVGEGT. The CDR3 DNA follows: TGTGCCAGCAGTTACTCGACCCCCCCTGAGCAGTTCTTC. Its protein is CASSYSTPPEQFF.

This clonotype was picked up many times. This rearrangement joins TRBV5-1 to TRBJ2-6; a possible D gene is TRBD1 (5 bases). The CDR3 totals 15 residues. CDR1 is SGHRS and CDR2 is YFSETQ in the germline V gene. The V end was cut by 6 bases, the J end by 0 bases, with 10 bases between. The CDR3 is CASTAGPSGANVLTF. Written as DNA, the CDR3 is TGCGCCAGCACCGCAGGGCCCTCTGGGGCCAACGTCCTGACTTTC.

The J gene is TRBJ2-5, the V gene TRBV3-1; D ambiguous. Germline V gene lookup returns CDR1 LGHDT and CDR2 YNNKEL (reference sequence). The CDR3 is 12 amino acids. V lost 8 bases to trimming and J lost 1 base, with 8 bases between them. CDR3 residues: CASFRFQETQYF. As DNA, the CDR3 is TGTGCCAGCTTCAGGTTCCAAGAGACCCAGTACTTC.